This T cell receptor beta chain was sequenced for a study of T cells expressing NK-cell markers. The CDR3 consists of 19 residues. The germline V gene has CDR1 LGHNA and CDR2 YNFKEQ. TCRdb reanalyzed the 5' RACE reads and collapses them to one entry per CDR3 protein, without DNA. The repertoire shows approximately 380,000 distinct CDR3 sequences; the top ten hold around 4.9%. This receptor was taken from a man aged 18-69 years in good health. Sequences were obtained from blood T cells: a sorted CD56 or NKG2C T cell subset, CD4+ or CD8+ T cells, or bulk PBMC T cells (not recorded which). V gene TRBV4-2 combines with J gene TRBJ2-3; TCRdb selects TRBD1, and the lack of DNA leaves this call unchecked. Here the CDR3 reads CASSQARAGASSSTDTQYF.